What follows are 28 T cell receptor beta chains derived from one specimen sequenced in a study of cytomegalovirus exposure and HLA in healthy donors. Use of 60 Vbeta and 13 Jbeta primers characterized the PCR. Measured with immunoSEQ multiplex PCR; TCRdb has only the in-frame clones, and not every one. The sample yields roughly 150,000 clones, 60% to 80% seen once. What was sequenced was PBMCs. All receptors come from a middle-aged man in good health and CMV-seropositive.

The chain uses TRBV6-4 and TRBJ2-5, with no clear D. The CDR3 is 15 amino acids. Germline-derived CDR1 and CDR2 are MRHNA and SNTAGT. Trimming stripped 0 bases from V and 4 bases from J, with 12 bases between. CDR3 in amino acids: CASSDSSGPSETQYF. The CDR3 DNA follows: TGTGCCAGCAGTGACTCGTCTGGGCCCTCAGAGACCCAGTACTTC.

This chain joins TRBV18 and TRBJ2-1; 10 bases align to TRBD1. Germline CDR1 is KGHSH and CDR2 is LQKENI. The CDR3 totals 17 residues. V lost 3 bases, J lost 5 bases, and 10 bases stayed unmatched. CDR3 sequence: CASSPSRGTGADNEQFF. The CDR3 bases are TGTGCCAGCTCACCCTCGAGGGGGACAGGGGCGGACAATGAGCAGTTCTTC.

The V and J genes are TRBV4-2 and TRBJ2-2; 8 nucleotides line up with TRBD2. V was pared by 0 bases and J by 4 bases, with 10 bases of the junction left unmatched. Germline CDR1 is LGHNA and CDR2 is YNFKEQ. CDR3 size: 18 residues. CDR3 DNA: TGTGCCAGCAGCCAAGAAGCGGTCGGACTAGCAACCACCGGGGAGCTGTTTTTT. It yields the protein CASSQEAVGLATTGELFF.

This clone was observed a handful of times. The chain recombines TRBV7-2 with TRBJ1-1; D is unresolved. The germline V gene has CDR1 SGHTA and CDR2 FQGNSA. The V end was cut by 3 bases, the J end by 4 bases, with 9 bases between. The CDR3 runs to 13 residues. The CDR3, as DNA: TGTGCCAGCAGCTTTCAGTGGAGCACTGAAGCTTTCTTT. It is translated as CASSFQWSTEAFF.

This clone was observed a handful of times. This rearrangement joins TRBV10-2 to TRBJ2-7; D is unclear. The V gene lost 0 bases and the J gene lost 4 bases, with 7 bases spanning the gap. CDR1 and CDR2 from the germline V gene are WSHSY and SAAADI. The CDR3 has 13 amino acids. CDR3: CASSESTSYEQYF. Written as DNA, the CDR3 is TGCGCCAGCAGTGAGTCGACAAGTTACGAGCAGTACTTC.

V and J are TRBV28 and TRBJ1-5; no reliable D call. The germline V gene encodes CDR1 MDHEN and CDR2 SYDVKM. V lost 8 bases and J lost 2, with 7 bases in between. The CDR3 sequence is 12 residues long. In DNA form, the CDR3 reads TGTGCCAGCGGAAGCGGCAATCAGCCCCAGCATTTT. Translation gives CASGSGNQPQHF.

This clone was picked up one time. J is TRBJ2-1 and V is TRBV4-1, with D possibly matching TRBD1 (5 bases). The CDR3 is 16 amino acids. Trimming stripped 0 bases from V and 0 bases from J, with 9 bases between. The germline V gene encodes CDR1 MGHRA and CDR2 YSYEKL. CDR3: CASSQDQGYSYNEQFF. The CDR3 DNA reads TGCGCCAGCAGCCAAGATCAGGGATACTCCTACAATGAGCAGTTCTTC.

The chain recombines TRBV19 with TRBJ1-3, with 9 positions matching TRBD1. The CDR3 totals 15 residues. Germline V gives CDR1 LNHDA, CDR2 SQIVND (reference sequence). The junction had 9 bases not matched to a gene; V was cut back by 10 bases and J by 2 bases. The CDR3 coding sequence is TGTGCCACACGTGACAGGGGGAATGCTGGAAACACCATATATTTT. This sequence encodes CATRDRGNAGNTIYF. Using reference TRBV19 and TRBJ1-3 for the parts outside the CDR3, the full variable domain is DGGITQSPKYLFRKEGQNVTLSCEQNLNHDAMYWYRQDPGQGLRLIYYSQIVNDFQKGDIAEGYSVSREKKESFPLTVTSAQKNPTAFYLCATRDRGNAGNTIYFGEGSWLTVV.

The chain recombines TRBV10-3 with TRBJ1-5; D is unclear. CDR1 ENHRY and CDR2 SYGVKD come from the germline V gene. Trimming cost V 3 bases and J 0 bases, with 9 bases left between them. There are 15 residues in the CDR3. CDR3 nucleotide sequence: TGTGCCATCAGTGATGCAGGCTATAGCAATCAGCCCCAGCATTTT. Residues: CAISDAGYSNQPQHF.

The chain has TRBV4-3 and TRBJ2-1, with 10 nucleotides matching TRBD2. CDR3 length: 15 amino acids. The ends lost 1 base at V and 7 bases at J; junction bases unmatched: 4. CDR1 is LGHNA and CDR2 is YSLEER in the germline V gene. CDR3 region: CASSQGTSGTNEQFF. As DNA, the CDR3 is TGCGCCAGCAGCCAAGGGACTAGCGGAACAAATGAGCAGTTCTTC.

The rearrangement uses TRBV29-1 and TRBJ1-5, with 7 positions matching TRBD1. The CDR3 totals 13 residues. Germline CDR1 is SQVTM and CDR2 is ANQGSEA. Losses at the gene ends were 4 bases for V and 6 bases for J; bases not matched to a gene: 6. The CDR3 coding sequence is TGCAGCGTTGGGTTAGGGGGCGGTCAGCCCCAGCATTTT. It translates to CSVGLGGGQPQHF.

The V call is TRBV5-1, the J call TRBJ2-2, with 7 bases aligning to TRBD2. The CDR3 runs to 15 residues. Germline V gene data show CDR1 as SGHRS and CDR2 as YFSETQ. J gave up 5 bases and V 9 bases, and 13 bases lay outside the gene matches. CDR3 nucleotide sequence: TGCGCCACCGGGAGCGGGGACCCTGGGACCGGGGAGCTGTTTTTT. It is translated as CATGSGDPGTGELFF.

This clone was recorded once. The chain joins TRBV10-3 to TRBJ2-1, with 13 bases aligning to TRBD2. Germline CDR1 reads ENHRY; CDR2 reads SYGVKD. After removal of 3 bases from V and 8 bases from J, the junction contained 10 bases not matched to a gene. This CDR3 region has 17 residues. CDR3 protein: CAISDRTRLAGGYEQFF. CDR3 DNA: TGTGCCATCAGTGATCGTACAAGACTAGCGGGGGGTTATGAGCAGTTCTTC.

This rearrangement joins TRBV18 to TRBJ1-1; 7 nucleotides match TRBD1. After removal of 1 base from V and 3 bases from J, the junction contained 5 bases not matched to a gene. The CDR3 runs to 15 residues. In germline, CDR1 is KGHSH, CDR2 LQKENI. Here the CDR3 DNA reads TGTGCCAGCTCACCACTGGAACAGGGGTACACTGAAGCTTTCTTT. This translates into CASSPLEQGYTEAFF.

The CDR3 is CASSIGGGANTEAFF. The CDR3 nucleotides are TGTGCCAGTAGTATAGGGGGAGGGGCTAACACTGAAGCTTTCTTT. The chain couples TRBV19 to TRBJ1-1, with D maybe TRBD1 (5 bases). The CDR3 covers 15 residues. From germline, CDR1 is LNHDA and CDR2 SQIVND (reference sequence). V was clipped by 1 base and J by 2 bases, with 11 bases between them. Based on the CDR3 plus reference TRBV19 and TRBJ1-1, the full variable domain is DGGITQSPKYLFRKEGQNVTLSCEQNLNHDAMYWYRQDPGQGLRLIYYSQIVNDFQKGDIAEGYSVSREKKESFPLTVTSAQKNPTAFYLCASSIGGGANTEAFFGQGTRLTVV.

The chain employs TRBV4-1 and TRBJ2-7; 9 positions agree with TRBD1. Germline trimming cut 0 bases from V and 7 bases from J; bases unmatched to any gene: 7. CDR1 and CDR2 from the germline V gene are MGHRA and YSYEKL. The CDR3 length is 15 residues. CDR3 nucleotides: TGCGCCAGCAGCCAAGATCGGACAGGGGCGAGAGAGCAGTACTTC. Encoded protein: CASSQDRTGAREQYF.

V and J are TRBV6-6 and TRBJ1-1; TRBD1 aligns across 8 bases. The CDR3 has 14 residues. Looked up from germline, CDR1 is MNHNY and CDR2 is SVGAGI (reference sequence). V dropped 5 bases and J dropped 3; count of bases not matched to a gene: 5. CDR3 sequence: CASSGRGQDTEAFF. The CDR3 nucleotides read TGTGCCAGCAGTGGCAGGGGGCAGGACACTGAAGCTTTCTTT.

The chain couples TRBV27 to TRBJ1-6; D is ambiguous. Germline CDR1 is MNHEY and CDR2 is SMNVEV (reference sequence). The V end was cut by 8 bases, the J end by 2 bases, with 22 bases between. This CDR3 region has 18 residues. The CDR3: CASPGPGEGGAYNSPLHF. In nucleotides, the CDR3 is TGTGCCAGCCCTGGGCCTGGGGAAGGAGGCGCCTATAATTCACCCCTCCACTTT.

The J gene is TRBJ1-2, the V gene TRBV6-5; TRBD1 is a possible D gene (6 bases). This CDR3 comprises 12 residues. The germline V gene has CDR1 MNHEY and CDR2 SVGAGI. The V end lost 5 bases, the J end lost 8 bases, and 12 bases lay between the germline ends. The DNA of the CDR3 is TGTGCCAGCAGTCCCCAACAGGGCGGCTACACCTTC. Amino acids: CASSPQQGGYTF.

This sequence joins TRBV29-1 and TRBJ2-7; perhaps TRBD1 as D (6 bases). V lost 7 bases and J lost 4, with 11 bases in between. The V gene's germline CDR1 is SQVTM and CDR2 ANQGSEA. The CDR3 is 11 amino acids. The CDR3 spells CSATQGYEQYF. CDR3 bases: TGCAGCGCCACACAGGGTTACGAGCAGTACTTC.

In DNA form, the CDR3 reads TGTGCCAGCGGAGGGCGAACAGATACGCAGTATTTT. Protein: CASGGRTDTQYF. The genes are TRBV15 and TRBJ2-3; D might be TRBD2 (6 bases). Per the germline V gene, CDR1 is LNHNV and CDR2 is YYDKDF (reference sequence). Trimming cost V 10 bases and J 3 bases, with 11 bases left between them. The CDR3 loop spans 12 amino acids.

This chain connects TRBV7-8 to TRBJ1-1; weak D call: TRBD1 (6 bases). Germline V gene lookup returns CDR1 SGHVS and CDR2 FQNEAQ. The V end was cut by 4 bases, the J end by 2 bases, with 17 bases between. CDR3 size: 16 residues. The CDR3 reads CASSSYIPGANTEAFF. CDR3 nucleotides: TGTGCCAGCAGCTCATATATCCCAGGGGCCAACACTGAAGCTTTCTTT.

V gene TRBV9 combines with J gene TRBJ2-5; 7 nucleotides agree with TRBD1. This CDR3 is 16 amino acids long. Germline-derived CDR1 and CDR2 are SGDLS and YYNGEE. V lost 3 bases and J lost 0; bases outside the gene matches: 8. CDR3 in amino acids: CASSGGARGNQETQYF. The CDR3 nucleotides are TGTGCCAGCAGCGGGGGAGCCAGGGGGAACCAAGAGACCCAGTACTTC.

This rearrangement joins TRBV19 to TRBJ1-5; possibly TRBD1 for D (6 bases). The CDR3 consists of 16 residues. CDR1 and CDR2 from the germline V gene are LNHDA and SQIVND (reference sequence). V was cut by 7 bases and J by 3 bases, with 19 bases left in between. CDR3 residues: CASIEGVSFSNQPQHF. CDR3 in DNA: TGTGCCAGTATTGAGGGGGTCTCATTTTCCAATCAGCCCCAGCATTTT.

This clone occurred a few times. This rearrangement joins TRBV7-9 to TRBJ2-5; 12 nucleotides align to TRBD2. J was trimmed by 7 bases and V by 2 bases; bases with no gene match: 8. Germline V gene data show CDR1 as SEHNR and CDR2 as FQNEAQ (reference sequence). The CDR3 is 16 amino acids. In DNA form, the CDR3 reads TGTGCCAGCAGCTTAACCCCGGGACTAGCGGGTGGGACCCAGTACTTC. Translated: CASSLTPGLAGGTQYF.

The genes are TRBV4-3 and TRBJ2-1; 10 bases map to TRBD1. Germline CDR1 is LGHNA and CDR2 is YSLEER. Unmatched junction bases numbered 3, after V lost 4 bases and J lost 6 bases. The CDR3 consists of 14 residues. CDR3 amino acids: CASSRGQGGNEQFF. The CDR3 DNA follows: TGCGCCAGCAGCCGTGGACAGGGGGGCAATGAGCAGTTCTTC.

The chain is built from TRBV30 and TRBJ1-5; tentatively, D is TRBD1 (6 bases). V dropped 1 base and J dropped 2 bases, with 9 bases sitting between them. The germline CDR1 and CDR2 sequences are GTSNPN and SVGIG (reference sequence). The CDR3 loop spans 14 amino acids. The CDR3 region is CAWSGGGRNQPQHF. In DNA form, the CDR3 reads TGTGCCTGGAGTGGAGGGGGACGCAATCAGCCCCAGCATTTT.

CDR3 DNA sequence: TGTGCCAGCAGTCTTGCAGGGGGGAGCGAGCAGTACTTC. Encoded protein: CASSLAGGSEQYF. The genes are TRBV11-2 and TRBJ2-7; tentative D call: TRBD1 (7 bases). With 6 bases removed from V and 6 bases from J, the gap between germline ends came to 15 bases. The CDR3 extends over 13 amino acids. Per germline, CDR1 SGHAT and CDR2 FQNNGV.